Included here is one TCR beta chain sequence, with context. Only in-frame clones appear in the TCRdb table, and some are missing; sequencing was by immunoSEQ multiplex PCR. Found here are tens of thousands of clones, around four fifths of them singletons; the top ten hold around a fifth. The sample belongs to a study of control samples from healthy donors and cancer patients. V was pared by 6 bases and J by 7 bases, with 10 bases between. The CDR3 consists of 12 residues. Input material: blood. This chain uses TRBV12-3 or TRBV12-4 with TRBJ2-1, with D unclear. The clonotype originates from a man under 40 in good health. CDR3 nucleotide sequence: TGTGCCAGCAGCGCAGTCGGGAATGAGCAGTTCTTC. Translation gives CASSAVGNEQFF.